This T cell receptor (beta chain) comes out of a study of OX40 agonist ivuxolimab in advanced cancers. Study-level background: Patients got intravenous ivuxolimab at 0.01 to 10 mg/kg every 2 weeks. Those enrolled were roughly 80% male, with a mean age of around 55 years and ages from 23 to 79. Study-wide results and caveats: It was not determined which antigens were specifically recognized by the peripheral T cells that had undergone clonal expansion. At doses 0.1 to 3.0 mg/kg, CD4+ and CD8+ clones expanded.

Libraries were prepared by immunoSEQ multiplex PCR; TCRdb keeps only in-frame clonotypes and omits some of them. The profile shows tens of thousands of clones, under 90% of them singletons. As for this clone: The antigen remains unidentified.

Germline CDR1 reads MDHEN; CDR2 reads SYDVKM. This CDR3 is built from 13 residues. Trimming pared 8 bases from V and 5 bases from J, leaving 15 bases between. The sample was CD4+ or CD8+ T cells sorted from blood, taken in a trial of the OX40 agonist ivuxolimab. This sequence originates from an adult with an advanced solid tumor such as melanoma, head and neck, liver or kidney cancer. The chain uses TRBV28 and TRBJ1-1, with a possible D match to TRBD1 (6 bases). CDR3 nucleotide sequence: TGTGCCAGCGGGGGCGGGGCTGCGACTGAAGCTTTCTTT. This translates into CASGGGAATEAFF.